This T cell receptor beta chain was captured by sequencing in a study of response to subunit inactivated influenza vaccine. TCRdb re-analysed the RT-PCR reads in MiXCR, keeping a single row per CDR3 protein. This repertoire shows about 190,000 distinct CDR3 sequences, 13% to 15% found once; its top ten account for 20% to 30%. Trimming shortened V by 1 base and J by 0 bases, and 20 bases separated the two germline ends. CDR3 size: 19 residues. CDR1 and CDR2 from the germline V gene are SGHVS and FNYEAQ. Study-wide points: It was suggested by the authors that few new T cells are recruited by each seasonal influenza vaccination.

There are a few counts of this clonotype. Antigen: not known. Source: CD8+ T cells sorted from PBMCs, taken about 5 days after vaccination. V is TRBV7-6 and J is TRBJ2-3; D is possibly TRBD1 (6 bases). This clonotype was sampled from a man in his fifties or sixties who received an inactivated influenza vaccine. The chain's CDR3 is CASSLGPQPTGLSTDTQYF. The DNA for the CDR3 is TGTGCCAGCAGCTTAGGGCCACAACCTACAGGGCTTAGCACAGATACGCAGTATTTT.